This T cell receptor (beta chain) was identified during a study of blood T cell repertoires in COVID-19. In the study overall: The study drew acute and convalescent COVID-19 samples from the United States, Italy and Spain. T cells, B-cell-depleted T cells, or PBMCs provided the cDNA or gDNA that served as material.

In the authors' workflow: Estimates of nucleated cell counts were drawn from the amplification of reference gene primers. Sequencing was performed with immunoSEQ multiplex PCR; in TCRdb, only in-frame clones are kept and a portion is missing. V and J calls and clone size are as listed in that table; D and trimming were resolved from the DNA. The sample consists of 300,000 to 450,000 clones, around nine tenths of them appearing once. On this clone: One end of the junction does not line up with germline, which may come from a read error.

The V gene's germline CDR1 is LNHDA and CDR2 SQIVND (reference sequence). This CDR3 has 13 residues. This receptor was taken from a human donor in a cohort sampled during active COVID-19. The sample consisted of peripheral blood. The chain couples TRBV19 to TRBJ2-7; the match to TRBD1 covers 7 bases. The CDR3 loop reads CASSPPDRSKSTF. The CDR3 DNA sequence: TGTGCCAGTAGTCCCCCGGACAGGTCGAAAAGTACCTTC.